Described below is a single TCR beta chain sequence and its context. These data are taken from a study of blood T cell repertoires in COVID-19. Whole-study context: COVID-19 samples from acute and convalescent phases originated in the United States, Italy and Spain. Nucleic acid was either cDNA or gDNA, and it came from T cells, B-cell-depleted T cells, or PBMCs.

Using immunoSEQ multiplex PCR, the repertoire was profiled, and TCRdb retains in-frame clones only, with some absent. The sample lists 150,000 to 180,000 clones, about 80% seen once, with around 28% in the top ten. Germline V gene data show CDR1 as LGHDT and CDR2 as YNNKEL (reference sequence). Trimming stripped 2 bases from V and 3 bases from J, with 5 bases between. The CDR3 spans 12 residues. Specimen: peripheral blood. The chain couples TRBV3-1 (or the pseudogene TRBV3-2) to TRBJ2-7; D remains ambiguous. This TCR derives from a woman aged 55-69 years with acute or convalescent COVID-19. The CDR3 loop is CASSQTLYEQYF. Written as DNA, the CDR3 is TGTGCCAGCAGCCAAACTCTCTACGAGCAGTACTTC.